The 13 T cell receptor beta chains reported below all come from one sample, sequenced in a study of T cells in localized non-small cell lung cancer. Using immunoSEQ multiplex PCR, the repertoire was profiled, and TCRdb retains in-frame clones only, with some absent. This sample yields 15,000 to 18,000 clones, of which roughly 86% are seen a single time; roughly 27% belongs to the top ten. The sequences come from peripheral blood mononuclear cells, collected before any cancer treatment. These receptors originate from a male donor aged 60 or over with stage II lung adenocarcinoma.

This clone was counted once. The chain links TRBV9 to TRBJ1-2, with D perhaps matching TRBD1 (5 bases). The CDR3 runs 12 residues. CDR1 is SGDLS and CDR2 is YYNGEE in the germline V gene. V dropped 0 bases and J dropped 8 bases, with 8 bases sitting between them. CDR3 in amino acids: CASSVGAGGYTF. CDR3 DNA sequence: TGTGCCAGCAGCGTAGGAGCAGGGGGCTACACCTTC.

This chain uses TRBV6-5 with TRBJ1-5; a weak D match, TRBD1 (5 bases). Germline V CDR1 and CDR2: MNHEY, SVGAGI. The CDR3 runs 14 residues. V was shortened by 6 bases and J by 6 bases, with 15 bases between the two germline ends. CDR3: CASSPAGQIQPQHF. The CDR3 DNA follows: TGTGCCAGCAGCCCGGCGGGGCAGATTCAGCCCCAGCATTTT.

This chain uses TRBV20-1 with TRBJ1-1; D gene uncertain. Germline lookup yields CDR1 DFQATT and CDR2 SNEGSKA (reference sequence). V lost 4 bases and J 0 bases, leaving 3 bases between the germline ends. CDR3 length equals 11 residues. The CDR3 protein is CSANVNTEAFF. The CDR3 region has the DNA TGCAGTGCTAACGTGAACACTGAAGCTTTCTTT.

The chain joins TRBV5-1 to TRBJ2-7; 9 nucleotides match TRBD2. This CDR3 contains 15 residues. V trimming: 0 bases; J trimming: 5 bases; junction bases outside the gene matches: 6. The germline V gene encodes CDR1 SGHRS and CDR2 YFSETQ. As DNA, the CDR3 is TGCGCCAGCAGCTTGGGTTCTAGCGGGAACGACGAGCAGTACTTC. Residues: CASSLGSSGNDEQYF. Full variable domain (rest looked up from reference TRBV5-1 and TRBJ2-7): KAGVTQTPRYLIKTRGQQVTLSCSPISGHRSVSWYQQTPGQGLQFLFEYFSETQRNKGNFPGRFSGRQFSNSRSEMNVSTLELGDSALYLCASSLGSSGNDEQYFGPGTRLTVT.

In its sample, this clone was seen once. This chain joins TRBV19 and TRBJ1-5; D uncertain. CDR3 length: 14 residues. Germline V gene data show CDR1 as LNHDA and CDR2 as SQIVND (reference sequence). V shed 3 bases and J shed 0 bases, with 6 bases lying between them. The DNA for the CDR3 is TGTGCCAGTAGTATGGCACCTAGCAATCAGCCCCAGCATTTT. Its translation is CASSMAPSNQPQHF.

The chain employs TRBV19 and TRBJ2-5; a weak D match, TRBD2 (6 bases). The CDR3 has 12 amino acids. In germline, CDR1 is LNHDA, CDR2 SQIVND (reference sequence). V shed 6 bases and J shed 5 bases, with 10 bases lying between them. The CDR3 DNA sequence: TGTGCCAGTAGGGCGGCGGGGGAGACCCAGTACTTC. Its protein is CASRAAGETQYF. Using reference TRBV19 and TRBJ2-5 for the parts outside the CDR3, the full variable domain is DGGITQSPKYLFRKEGQNVTLSCEQNLNHDAMYWYRQDPGQGLRLIYYSQIVNDFQKGDIAEGYSVSREKKESFPLTVTSAQKNPTAFYLCASRAAGETQYFGPGTRLLVL.

The J gene is TRBJ2-4, the V gene TRBV28; TRBD1 aligns across 11 bases. The CDR3 is made up of 16 amino acids. Germline trimming cut 6 bases from V and 2 bases from J; bases unmatched to any gene: 6. Germline-derived CDR1 and CDR2 are MDHEN and SYDVKM. CDR3 DNA: TGTGCCAGCAGCGCCGGGACAGGGGGTACCAAAAACATTCAGTACTTC. Amino acid sequence: CASSAGTGGTKNIQYF. Supplemented by reference TRBV28 and TRBJ2-4, the full variable domain reads DVKVTQSSRYLVKRTGEKVFLECVQDMDHENMFWYRQDPGLGLRLIYFSYDVKMKEKGDIPEGYSVSREKKERFSLILESASTNQTSMYLCASSAGTGGTKNIQYFGAGTRLSVL.

This clone showed up just once. This chain joins TRBV6-6 and TRBJ2-3, with 7 bases lining up with TRBD1. Germline CDR1 is MNHNY and CDR2 is SVGAGI (reference sequence). CDR3 length: 13 amino acids. The V segment lost 6 bases and the J segment 5 bases; nucleotides outside the gene matches: 5. CDR3 nucleotides: TGTGCCAGCAGCTTGACAGGGAGAGATACGCAGTATTTT. This encodes CASSLTGRDTQYF.

The chain has TRBV30 and TRBJ1-2; 9 positions agree with TRBD1. V lost 0 bases to trimming and J lost 8 bases; unmatched junction nucleotides: 1. The CDR3 loop spans 12 amino acids. CDR1 is GTSNPN and CDR2 is SVGIG in the germline V gene (reference sequence). The CDR3 DNA reads TGTGCCTGGAGTGTGGGACAGGGAGGCTACACCTTC. It codes for CAWSVGQGGYTF.

V gene TRBV5-1 combines with J gene TRBJ2-5; 8 bases align to TRBD1. The CDR3 length is 16 residues. Germline V lookup: CDR1 SGHRS, CDR2 YFSETQ. V lost 4 bases, J lost 5 bases, and 13 bases stayed unmatched. CDR3 in amino acids: CASSAGTGGVRETQYF. The CDR3 DNA reads TGCGCCAGCAGCGCCGGGACAGGAGGGGTGAGGGAGACCCAGTACTTC.

V and J are TRBV20-1 and TRBJ2-7; no definite D call. V was pared by 7 bases and J by 5 bases, with 12 bases between. This CDR3 spans 11 amino acids. CDR1 is DFQATT and CDR2 is SNEGSKA in the germline V gene (reference sequence). The CDR3 sequence is CSVQTPNEQYF. CDR3 bases: TGCAGTGTCCAGACCCCCAACGAGCAGTACTTC.

The chain couples TRBV15 to TRBJ1-1; D is undetermined. The CDR3 extends over 13 amino acids. Trimming shortened V by 7 bases and J by 6 bases, and 15 bases separated the two germline ends. Germline V gene sequence: CDR1 LNHNV, CDR2 YYDKDF (reference sequence). The CDR3: CATKEEGRPEAFF. CDR3 nucleotide sequence: TGTGCCACCAAGGAAGAGGGAAGGCCTGAAGCTTTCTTT.

This clone was observed a few times. The chain employs TRBV6-4 and TRBJ1-1; D might be TRBD1 (6 bases). The CDR3 runs to 15 residues. CDR1 and CDR2 (germline): MRHNA, SNTAGT. Trimming removed 8 bases from V and 6 bases from J, with 22 bases in between. The CDR3 reads CASSKSAGEDAEAFF. The DNA of the CDR3 is TGTGCCAGCTCAAAAAGCGCAGGGGAGGACGCTGAAGCTTTCTTT.